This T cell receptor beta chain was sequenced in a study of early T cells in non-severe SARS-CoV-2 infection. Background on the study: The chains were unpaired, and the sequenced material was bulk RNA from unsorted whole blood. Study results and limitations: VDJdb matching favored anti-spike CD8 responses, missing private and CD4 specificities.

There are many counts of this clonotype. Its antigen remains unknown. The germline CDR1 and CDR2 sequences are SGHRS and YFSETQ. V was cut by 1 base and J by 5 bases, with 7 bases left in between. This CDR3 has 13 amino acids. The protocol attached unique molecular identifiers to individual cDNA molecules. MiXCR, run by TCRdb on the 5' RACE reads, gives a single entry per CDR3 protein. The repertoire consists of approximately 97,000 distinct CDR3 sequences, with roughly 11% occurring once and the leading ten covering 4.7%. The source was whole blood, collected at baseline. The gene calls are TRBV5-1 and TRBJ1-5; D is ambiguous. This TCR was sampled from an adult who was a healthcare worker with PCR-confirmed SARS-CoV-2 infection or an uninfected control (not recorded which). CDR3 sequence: CASSLNPDQPQHF. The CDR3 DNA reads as TGCGCCAGCAGCTTGAACCCGGATCAGCCCCAGCATTTT.